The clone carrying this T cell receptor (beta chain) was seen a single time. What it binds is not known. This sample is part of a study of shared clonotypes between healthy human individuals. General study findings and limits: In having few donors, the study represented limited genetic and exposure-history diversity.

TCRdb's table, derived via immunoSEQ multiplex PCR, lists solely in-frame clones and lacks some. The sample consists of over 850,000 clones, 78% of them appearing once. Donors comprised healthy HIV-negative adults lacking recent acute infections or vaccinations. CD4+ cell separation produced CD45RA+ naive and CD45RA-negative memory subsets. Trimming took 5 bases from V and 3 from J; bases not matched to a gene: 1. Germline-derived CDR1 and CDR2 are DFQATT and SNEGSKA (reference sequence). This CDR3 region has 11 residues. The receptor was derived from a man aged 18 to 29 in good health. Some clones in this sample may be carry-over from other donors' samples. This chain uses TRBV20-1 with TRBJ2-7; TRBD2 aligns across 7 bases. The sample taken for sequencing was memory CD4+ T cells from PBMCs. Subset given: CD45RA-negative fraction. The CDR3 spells CSAGGVYEQYF. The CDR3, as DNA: TGCAGTGCTGGGGGGGTCTACGAGCAGTACTTC.